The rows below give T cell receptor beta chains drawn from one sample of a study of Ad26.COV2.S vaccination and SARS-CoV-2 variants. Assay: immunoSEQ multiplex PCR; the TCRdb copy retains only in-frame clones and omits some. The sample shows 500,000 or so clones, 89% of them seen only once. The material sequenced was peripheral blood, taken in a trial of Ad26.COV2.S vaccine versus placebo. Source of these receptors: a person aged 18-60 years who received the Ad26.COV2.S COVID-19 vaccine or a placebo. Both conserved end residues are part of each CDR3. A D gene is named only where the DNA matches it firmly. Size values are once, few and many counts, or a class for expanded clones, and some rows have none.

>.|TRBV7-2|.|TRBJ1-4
TGTGCCAGCAGCTTTGGGAGCCGGGGGACTAATGAAAAACTGTTTTTT
CASSFGSRGTNEKLFF
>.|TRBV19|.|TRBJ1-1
TGTGCCAGTAGTAGTAGTCACGGGGCGGGTGAAGCTTTCTTT
CASSSSHGAGEAFF
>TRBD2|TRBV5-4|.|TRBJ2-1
TGTGCCAGCAGCTTGGGACTAGCGGGAGGACGTCAGTTCTTC
CASSLGLAGGRQFF
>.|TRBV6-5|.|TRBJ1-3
TGTGCCAGCAGTTACTCGGACAGAAACACCATATATTTT
CASSYSDRNTIYF
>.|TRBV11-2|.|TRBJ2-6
TGTGCCAGCAGCTTAGTAGCGCGACCTCTCGGGGCCAACGTCCTGACTTTC
CASSLVARPLGANVLTF
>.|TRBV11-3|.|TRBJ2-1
TGTGCCAGCAGCCCCTGGGGGGCTCCCCGCTCCCACAATGAGCAGTTCTTC
CASSPWGAPRSHNEQFF
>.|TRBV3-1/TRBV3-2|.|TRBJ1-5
TGTGCCAGCAGCCACGGGGGAAGTAGCAATCAGCCCCAGCATTTT
CASSHGGSSNQPQHF
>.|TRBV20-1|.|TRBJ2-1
TGCAGTGCTAGTGGCAACGGGTACAATGAGCAGTTCTTC
CSASGNGYNEQFF
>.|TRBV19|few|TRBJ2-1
TGTGCCAGTAGTAAAGGAGTATACAATGAGCAGTTCTTC
CASSKGVYNEQFF
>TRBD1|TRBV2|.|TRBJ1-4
TGTGCCAGCAGTGAAGCCAACAGGGGACTGACTAATGAAAAACTGTTTTTT
CASSEANRGLTNEKLFF
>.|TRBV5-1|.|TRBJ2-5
TGCGCCAGCAGCCCAGGGCCTGGGGAGACCCAGTACTTC
CASSPGPGETQYF
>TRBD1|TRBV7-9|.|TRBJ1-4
TGTGCCAGCAGCCCTCAATCCCAACAGGGGGCATATGAAAAACTGTTTTTT
CASSPQSQQGAYEKLFF
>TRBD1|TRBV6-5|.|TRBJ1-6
TGTGCCAGCAGGGTTAACAGGGGAGGGAGTTCACCCCTCCACTTT
CASRVNRGGSSPLHF
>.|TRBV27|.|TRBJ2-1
TGTGCCAGCAGTTTTTTGCGGGCTAGCCTCCTAGGCAATGAGCAGTTCTTC
CASSFLRASLLGNEQFF
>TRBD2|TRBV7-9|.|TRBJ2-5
TGTGCCAGCAGCTTATCTAGCGGGAGTATCGAGACCCAGTACTTC
CASSLSSGSIETQYF
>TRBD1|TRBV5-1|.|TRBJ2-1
TGCGCCAGCAGCTTGGGGGACAGGGGGCTCGATGAGCAGTTCTTC
CASSLGDRGLDEQFF
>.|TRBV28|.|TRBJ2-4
TGTGCCAGCAGTTCTCCTGCCTGGCAGGGGTTTTCCGGGGGAAATAAAAACATTCAGTACTTC
CASSSPAWQGFSGGNKNIQYF
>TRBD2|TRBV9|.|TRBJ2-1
TGTGCCAGCAGCGCAGCGGGGAGCTCCTACAATGAGCAGTTCTTC
CASSAAGSSYNEQFF
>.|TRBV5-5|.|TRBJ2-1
TGTGCCAGCAGCTTCCCAGTTTACGTCTACAATGAGCAGTTCTTC
CASSFPVYVYNEQFF
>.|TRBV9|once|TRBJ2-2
TGTGCCAGCAGCGTAGATGTCAGGAGCACCGGGGAGCTGTTTTTT
CASSVDVRSTGELFF
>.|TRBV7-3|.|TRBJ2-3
TGTGCCAGCAGCTTAATTCCTCGCACAGATACGCAGTATTTT
CASSLIPRTDTQYF
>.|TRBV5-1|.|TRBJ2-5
TGCGCCAGCAGCTTGGATCCGGCAAGGGGAGAGACCCAGTACTTC
CASSLDPARGETQYF
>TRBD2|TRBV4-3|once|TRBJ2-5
TGCGCCAGCAGCCAAGAAGAGGCGGGAGCAGAGACCCAGTACTTC
CASSQEEAGAETQYF
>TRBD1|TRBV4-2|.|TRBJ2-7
TGTGCCAGCAGCCAAGGCGTCCGATGGACAGGGGTTTCTTTGAGCTACGAGCAGTACTTC
CASSQGVRWTGVSLSYEQYF
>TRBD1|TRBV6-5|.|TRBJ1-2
TGTGCCAGCAGTTACGGGGGGACAGTCGCTCTGGGTGGCTACACCTTC
CASSYGGTVALGGYTF
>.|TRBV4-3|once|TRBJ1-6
TGCGCCAGCAGCCAAGATCGCATCTCCCATGGAGCATTCTGGCCACCCCTCCACTTT
CASSQDRISHGAFWPPLHF
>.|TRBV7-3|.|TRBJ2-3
TGTGCCAGCAGCTTAGGTGGACTAACAGATACGCAGTATTTT
CASSLGGLTDTQYF
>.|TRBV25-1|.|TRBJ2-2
TGTGCCAGCAGTGAAGCCAGGGTTGGCACCGGGGAGCTGTTTTTT
CASSEARVGTGELFF
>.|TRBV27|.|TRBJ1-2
TGTGCCAGCAGTTTAAATCTGGGATTATATGGCTACACCTTC
CASSLNLGLYGYTF
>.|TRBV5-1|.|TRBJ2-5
TGCGCCAGCAGCCGAATGACAGGACTCCAAGAGACCCAGTACTTC
CASSRMTGLQETQYF
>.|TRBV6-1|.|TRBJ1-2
TGTGCCAGCAGTGAACCAGCGGGGACCTATGGCTACACCTTC
CASSEPAGTYGYTF
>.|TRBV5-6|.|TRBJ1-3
TGTGCCAGCAGCCCTCTCGAGGGAAACACCATATATTTT
CASSPLEGNTIYF
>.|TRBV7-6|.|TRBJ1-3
TGTGCCAGCAGCCCGGACAGCTCTGGAAACACCATATATTTT
CASSPDSSGNTIYF
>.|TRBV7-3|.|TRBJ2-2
TGTGCCAGCAGCAGATTCAACACAGGGTTAAACGGGGAGCTGTTTTTT
CASSRFNTGLNGELFF
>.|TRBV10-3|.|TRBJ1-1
TGTGCCATCAGTGAGTCGAAAGTTGGGGGAACATCTGAAGCTTTCTTT
CAISESKVGGTSEAFF
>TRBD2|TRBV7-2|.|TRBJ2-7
TGTGTCAGCAGCTCCGGGACTAGCGGGGGTCAGAGTCCCTACGAGCAGTACTTC
CVSSSGTSGGQSPYEQYF
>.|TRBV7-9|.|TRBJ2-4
TGTGCCAGCAGCCTCCGGGCCAACATTCAGTACTTC
CASSLRANIQYF
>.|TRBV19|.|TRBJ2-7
TGTGCCAGTAGTAGGACGGCGACCTACGAGCAGTACTTC
CASSRTATYEQYF
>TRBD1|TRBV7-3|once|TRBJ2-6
TGTGCCAGCAGCCGACAGGGGTTAGGCTCTGGGGCCAACGTCCTGACTTTC
CASSRQGLGSGANVLTF
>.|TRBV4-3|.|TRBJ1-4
TGCGCCAGCAGCTACAGGGACTCTAATGAAAAACTGTTTTTT
CASSYRDSNEKLFF
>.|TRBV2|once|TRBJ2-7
TGTGCCAGCAGCCAAGGACAACGCGGAACCTACGAGCAGTACTTC
CASSQGQRGTYEQYF
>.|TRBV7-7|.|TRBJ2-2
TGTGCCAGCAGCCCCGAACTAGTTGGTAACACCGGGGAGCTGTTTTTT
CASSPELVGNTGELFF
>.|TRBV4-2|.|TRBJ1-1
TGTGCCAGCAGCCAAGATCGCGGACAACTGAACACTGAAGCTTTCTTT
CASSQDRGQLNTEAFF
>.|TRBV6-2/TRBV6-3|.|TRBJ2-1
TGTGCCAGCAGTTATCGAGCGGGCATGACTCCCTACAATGAGCAGTTCTTC
CASSYRAGMTPYNEQFF
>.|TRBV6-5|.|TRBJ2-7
TGTGCCAGCAGTTACGGGGGCATCTCCTACGAGCAGTACTTC
CASSYGGISYEQYF
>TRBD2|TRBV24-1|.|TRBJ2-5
TGTGCCACCAGTGACCCCGGGACTACCTTTCGAGAGACCCAGTACTTC
CATSDPGTTFRETQYF